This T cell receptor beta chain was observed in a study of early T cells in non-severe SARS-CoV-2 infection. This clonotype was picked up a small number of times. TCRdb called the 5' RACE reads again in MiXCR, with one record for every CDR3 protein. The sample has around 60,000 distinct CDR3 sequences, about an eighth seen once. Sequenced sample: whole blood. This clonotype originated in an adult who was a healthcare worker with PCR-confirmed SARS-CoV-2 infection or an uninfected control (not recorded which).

This chain's CDR3 is CASSLGLGAGDEQFF. The CDR3 DNA reads as TGCGCCAGCAGCTTGGGACTAGGCGCAGGGGACGAGCAGTTCTTC. The chain has TRBV5-1 and TRBJ2-1; either TRBD1 or TRBD2 may fit D (6 bases each). CDR3 size: 15 residues. V lost 0 bases and J lost 10, with 17 bases in between. Germline CDR1 reads SGHRS; CDR2 reads YFSETQ.